The 32 T cell receptor beta chains listed next were all sequenced from one sample in a study of T cell repertoires in cytomegalovirus infection. MiXCR was run by TCRdb on the reads, yielding one entry per CDR3 protein. The sample gives fewer than 300,000 distinct CDR3 sequences, under 30% of which show up once; 11% to 15% is in the top ten. The specimen sequenced was PBMCs. The source of these receptors is a human donor in good health (CMV status not recorded). Some clones in this sample may be carry-over from other donors' samples.

This clonotype was observed a handful of times. The J gene is TRBJ2-4, the V gene TRBV6-5, with 9 bases matching TRBD1. CDR3 length: 16 residues. CDR1 is MNHEY and CDR2 is SVGAGI in the germline V gene. V lost 0 bases, J lost 6 bases, and 6 bases stayed unmatched. The CDR3 DNA reads TGTGCCAGCAGTTACTCGGGACAGGGATCCGGAAACATTCAGTACTTC. Encoded protein: CASSYSGQGSGNIQYF.

The rearrangement uses TRBV20-1 and TRBJ2-1, with TRBD2 identical over 7 bases. J lost 0 bases, V lost 5 bases, and 10 bases had no gene match. The CDR3 length is 16 residues. CDR1 is DFQATT, CDR2 SNEGSKA, per germline (reference sequence). The CDR3 here is CSAPGPGGSSYNEQFF. CDR3 in DNA: TGCAGTGCTCCTGGGCCCGGGGGGAGCTCCTACAATGAGCAGTTCTTC.

This clonotype was picked up a small number of times. The genes are TRBV5-1 and TRBJ2-4; tentatively, D is TRBD1 (6 bases). The V end lost 4 bases, the J end lost 9 bases, and 14 bases lay between the germline ends. The germline gives CDR1 SGHRS, CDR2 YFSETQ. CDR3 length equals 13 residues. The CDR3 here is CASSRGQFGIQYF. Written as DNA, the CDR3 is TGCGCCAGCAGCCGGGGACAATTTGGCATTCAGTACTTC.

This clonotype has ten or more counts. This rearrangement joins TRBV7-2 to TRBJ2-1; 14 bases match TRBD2. This CDR3 is 18 amino acids long. In germline, CDR1 is SGHTA, CDR2 FQGNSA. The V gene end was trimmed by 5 bases and the J gene end by 1 base; junction bases not matched to a gene: 7. CDR3 bases: TGTGCCAGCAGCGGGGGACTAGCGGGAGCGAGATCCTACAATGAGCAGTTCTTC. It specifies CASSGGLAGARSYNEQFF.

This clonotype has a count of ten or more. The chain joins TRBV7-9 to TRBJ2-5; D is unclear. Germline V CDR1 and CDR2: SEHNR, FQNEAQ (reference sequence). V was pared by 5 bases and J by 5 bases, with 9 bases between. This CDR3 has 12 amino acids. Written as DNA, the CDR3 is TGTGCCAGCAGCCCTCAAGCTGAGACCCAGTACTTC. Protein sequence: CASSPQAETQYF.

This clonotype was counted between two and nine times. The CDR3 DNA reads TGTGCCAGCAGCCGGATTATGGGGTCGAACACCGGGGAGCTGTTTTTT. This translates into CASSRIMGSNTGELFF. V is TRBV7-9 and J is TRBJ2-2; no clear D. Deletions cut 5 bases from V and 0 bases from J, with 13 bases between. This CDR3 is built from 16 residues. Germline V gives CDR1 SEHNR, CDR2 FQNEAQ (reference sequence). The full variable domain, with the rest looked up from reference TRBV7-9 and TRBJ2-2, is DTGVSQNPRHKITKRGQNVTFRCDPISEHNRLYWYRQTLGQGPEFLTYFQNEAQLEKSRLLSDRFSAERPKGSFSTLEIQRTEQGDSAMYLCASSRIMGSNTGELFFGEGSRLTVL.

The chain employs TRBV19 and TRBJ2-6; 7 nucleotides agree with TRBD1. V dropped 5 bases and J dropped 4; count of bases not matched to a gene: 5. Per the germline V gene, CDR1 is LNHDA and CDR2 is SQIVND (reference sequence). This CDR3 is built from 15 residues. The CDR3 region has the DNA TGTGCCAGTAGTTCCGACAGGGTGGGGGCCAACGTCCTGACTTTC. Residues: CASSSDRVGANVLTF.

The chain employs TRBV29-1 and TRBJ2-5; D gene ambiguous. V was cut by 3 bases and J by 4 bases, with 9 bases left in between. Germline CDR1 is SQVTM and CDR2 is ANQGSEA. The CDR3 contains 12 residues. The CDR3, as DNA: TGCAGCGTTGATCCGGGTTCAGAGACCCAGTACTTC. Protein sequence: CSVDPGSETQYF.

DNA for the CDR3: TGTGCCAGCAGTGAATTCAAGCGGGGGATTTCAGATACGCAGTATTTT. Translated, it gives CASSEFKRGISDTQYF. V is TRBV6-1 and J is TRBJ2-3; TRBD2 matches 8 bases. The V gene's germline CDR1 is MNHNS and CDR2 SASEGT. V shed 2 bases and J 4 bases; nucleotides not matched to a gene: 8. This CDR3 comprises 16 residues.

This chain uses TRBV19 with TRBJ2-1, with 10 bases lining up with TRBD1. Trimming at V came to 10 bases and at J to 7 bases, leaving 16 bases not matched to a gene. Germline loops: CDR1 LNHDA, CDR2 SQIVND (reference sequence). This CDR3 has 16 amino acids. The CDR3 reads CATLPLGQGGFNEQFF. CDR3 in DNA: TGTGCCACCCTTCCACTAGGACAGGGGGGCTTTAATGAGCAGTTCTTC.

This rearrangement joins TRBV7-9 to TRBJ2-1; D gene unclear. Judging by the DNA end, TRBJ2-7 fits better; the J call may be wrong. The CDR3 loop spans 14 amino acids. The germline CDR1 and CDR2 sequences are SEHNR and FQNEAQ (reference sequence). CDR3 region: CASSLERPNNEQYF. DNA for the CDR3: TGTGCCAGCAGCTTAGAGAGGCCAAACAATGAGCAGTACTTC.

A word on this clonotype: The final CDR3 position lacks the conserved phenylalanine or tryptophan, pointing to a likely read error. The rearrangement links TRBV5-4 to TRBJ1-1, with a possible D match to TRBD1 (5 bases). Per germline, CDR1 SGHNT and CDR2 YYREEE (reference sequence). This CDR3 has 15 amino acids. Trimming took off 4 bases at V and 1 base at J, with 14 bases between the two ends. CDR3 region: CASSETPGTNTEAFL. The CDR3, as DNA: TGTGCCAGCAGCGAAACCCCGGGGACGAACACTGAAGCTTTCTTG.

CDR3 region: CASRQANQPQHF. CDR3 DNA sequence: TGTGCCAGTAGGCAGGCCAATCAGCCCCAGCATTTT. The V and J genes are TRBV19 and TRBJ1-5; D is undetermined. Per germline, CDR1 LNHDA and CDR2 SQIVND (reference sequence). V was trimmed by 6 bases and J by 3 bases, leaving 6 bases between them. The CDR3 totals 12 residues.

This clonotype was recorded a few times. Here the CDR3 reads CAIRTSGSMSYEQYF. The CDR3 coding sequence is TGTGCCATCCGGACTAGCGGGAGTATGTCCTACGAGCAGTACTTC. The chain couples TRBV10-3 to TRBJ2-7; 13 bases match TRBD2. From germline, CDR1 is ENHRY and CDR2 SYGVKD. Trimming took 8 bases from V and 1 from J; bases not matched to a gene: 5. The CDR3 extends over 15 amino acids.

This clonotype occurred many times. The CDR3 protein is CASSFLGPGANVLTF. The CDR3 nucleotides are TGTGCCAGCAGCTTTTTGGGGCCTGGGGCCAACGTCCTGACTTTC. V is TRBV7-2 and J is TRBJ2-6; possibly TRBD1 for D (5 bases). The CDR3 covers 15 residues. The V end lost 3 bases, the J end lost 2 bases, and 8 bases lay between the germline ends. Germline lookup yields CDR1 SGHTA and CDR2 FQGNSA.

The V and J genes are TRBV6-2 or TRBV6-3 and TRBJ2-1; the match to TRBD2 covers 12 bases. Germline V lookup: CDR1 MNHEY, CDR2 SVGEGT. V trimming: 0 bases; J trimming: 6 bases; junction bases outside the gene matches: 6. The CDR3 runs to 17 residues. The CDR3 loop is CASSYSLAGGRGNEQFF. DNA of the CDR3: TGTGCCAGCAGTTACTCTCTAGCGGGGGGGCGGGGCAATGAGCAGTTCTTC.

V gene TRBV7-9 combines with J gene TRBJ2-7; TRBD1 matches 10 bases. The CDR3 loop spans 15 amino acids. V shed 5 bases, J shed 3 bases, and the junction held 7 bases outside the gene matches. Germline CDR1 and CDR2: SEHNR and FQNEAQ (reference sequence). The CDR3 sequence is CASSPRDRGLYEQYF. CDR3 nucleotide sequence: TGTGCCAGCAGCCCCCGGGACAGGGGCCTCTACGAGCAGTACTTC.

This clonotype was recorded a few times. The V gene is TRBV6-5, the J gene TRBJ1-2, with no clear D. CDR3 size: 13 residues. V was cut by 4 bases and J by 4 bases, with 10 bases left in between. CDR1 is MNHEY and CDR2 is SVGAGI in the germline V gene. The CDR3 DNA sequence: TGTGCCAGCAGTTCCTCGGACGTCTATGGCTACACCTTC. Its translation is CASSSSDVYGYTF.

The table lists this clonotype with a few counts. This chain links TRBV28 with TRBJ1-3; D uncertain. Germline assignment: CDR1 MDHEN and CDR2 SYDVKM. Trimming removed 2 bases from V and 0 bases from J, with 5 bases in between. The CDR3 loop spans 14 amino acids. The CDR3 reads CASSLVHSGNTIYF. Here the CDR3 DNA reads TGTGCCAGCAGTTTAGTCCACTCTGGAAACACCATATATTTT.

The chain is built from TRBV14 and TRBJ2-1; TRBD2 agrees at 13 bases. Germline V gives CDR1 SGHDN, CDR2 FVKESK. With V trimmed by 3 bases and J by 7 bases, 12 bases remained unmatched. There are 18 residues in the CDR3. This chain's CDR3 is CASSHRPKLAGGVNEQFF. The CDR3 DNA reads TGTGCCAGCAGCCACCGACCGAAACTAGCGGGAGGGGTAAATGAGCAGTTCTTC.

This clonotype was picked up a small number of times. The chain is built from TRBV19 and TRBJ2-2, with 12 positions matching TRBD2. The germline V gene encodes CDR1 LNHDA and CDR2 SQIVND (reference sequence). This CDR3 is 18 amino acids long. J was trimmed by 3 bases and V by 3 bases; bases with no gene match: 8. CDR3 nucleotides: TGTGCCAGTAGTATGGCTCTAGCGGGAGGGTACGACACCGGGGAGCTGTTTTTT. Translated, it gives CASSMALAGGYDTGELFF. Full variable domain (outside the CDR3, taken from reference TRBV19 and TRBJ2-2): DGGITQSPKYLFRKEGQNVTLSCEQNLNHDAMYWYRQDPGQGLRLIYYSQIVNDFQKGDIAEGYSVSREKKESFPLTVTSAQKNPTAFYLCASSMALAGGYDTGELFFGEGSRLTVL.

The rearrangement links TRBV28 to TRBJ1-3, with D unresolved. Germline values: CDR1 MDHEN, CDR2 SYDVKM. This CDR3 region has 14 residues. Trimming stripped 7 bases from V and 3 bases from J, with 13 bases between. For the CDR3, the DNA is TGTGCCAGCACACATAGTACCCATGGAAACACCATATATTTT. It translates to CASTHSTHGNTIYF.

The chain combines TRBV29-1 with TRBJ2-7, with D unresolved. The germline CDR1 and CDR2 sequences are SQVTM and ANQGSEA. Trimming pared 0 bases from V and 4 bases from J, leaving 25 bases between. This CDR3 is 18 amino acids long. DNA for the CDR3: TGCAGCGTTGAAGATCCCCTGCCTAAATGGATGCTATTTTACGAGCAGTACTTC. Its translation: CSVEDPLPKWMLFYEQYF.

V usage is TRBV11-2 and J usage is TRBJ2-2; 8 positions match TRBD1. The ends lost 2 bases at V and 4 bases at J; junction bases unmatched: 12. This CDR3 is 18 amino acids long. Germline CDR1 reads SGHAT; CDR2 reads FQNNGV. CDR3 loop: CASSLNRRGRGRTGELFF. CDR3 DNA sequence: TGTGCCAGCAGCTTAAATCGTCGAGGCAGGGGGCGCACCGGGGAGCTGTTTTTT. The full variable domain, its missing parts supplied by reference TRBV11-2 and TRBJ2-2, is EAGVAQSPRYKIIEKRQSVAFWCNPISGHATLYWYQQILGQGPKLLIQFQNNGVVDDSQLPKDRFSAERLKGVDSTLKIQPAKLEDSAVYLCASSLNRRGRGRTGELFFGEGSRLTVL.

This clonotype showed up just once. The chain carries TRBV14 and TRBJ1-4; 7 bases match TRBD1. CDR1 and CDR2 (germline): SGHDN, FVKESK. J gave up 5 bases and V 1 base, and 4 bases lay outside the gene matches. The CDR3 runs 15 residues. The CDR3 sequence is CASSQVRGTNEKLFF. Here the CDR3 DNA reads TGTGCCAGCAGCCAAGTCAGGGGGACAAATGAAAAACTGTTTTTT.

The chain carries TRBV29-1 and TRBJ1-1; D might be TRBD1 (6 bases). V dropped 7 bases and J dropped 4 bases, with 16 bases sitting between them. Germline values: CDR1 SQVTM, CDR2 ANQGSEA. This CDR3 contains 13 residues. The CDR3 DNA sequence: TGCAGCGGACGGAGAAGGGGGGCCACTGAAGCTTTCTTT. Protein: CSGRRRGATEAFF.

J is TRBJ2-1 and V is TRBV20-1; perhaps TRBD1 as D (5 bases). In germline, CDR1 is DFQATT, CDR2 SNEGSKA (reference sequence). This CDR3 spans 12 amino acids. Trimming removed 6 bases at V and 0 bases at J, with 6 bases between. CDR3: CSAGPSYNEQFF. The DNA of the CDR3 is TGCAGTGCGGGGCCCTCCTACAATGAGCAGTTCTTC.

This rearrangement joins TRBV24-1 to TRBJ1-2, with 11 bases matching TRBD1. Germline V gene sequence: CDR1 KGHDR, CDR2 SFDVKD. The CDR3 contains 15 residues. V trimming: 4 bases; J trimming: 5 bases; junction bases outside the gene matches: 5. CDR3 loop: CATSDPGQGEYGYTF. The CDR3 DNA sequence: TGTGCCACCAGTGACCCGGGACAGGGGGAGTATGGCTACACCTTC.

This clonotype was seen many times. The chain joins TRBV7-2 to TRBJ2-6, with a tentative D call TRBD2 (5 bases). This CDR3 spans 17 amino acids. Trimming removed 4 bases from V and 0 bases from J, with 13 bases in between. Germline V gene data show CDR1 as SGHTA and CDR2 as FQGNSA. The CDR3 loop is CASSSRVGSSGANVLTF. CDR3 nucleotides: TGTGCCAGCAGCTCCCGGGTAGGGAGCTCTGGGGCCAACGTCCTGACTTTC.

The V and J genes are TRBV18 and TRBJ1-1; TRBD1 matches 8 bases. The germline V gene encodes CDR1 KGHSH and CDR2 LQKENI. The length of the CDR3 is 14 residues. The junction had 5 bases not matched to a gene; V was cut back by 8 bases and J by 0 bases. As DNA, the CDR3 is TGTGCCAGCGCGACAGGGGTTCTGAACACTGAAGCTTTCTTT. It codes for CASATGVLNTEAFF.

This clonotype was seen at least ten times. The chain employs TRBV12-3 or TRBV12-4 and TRBJ2-5, with a tentative D call TRBD2 (5 bases). V lost 3 bases and J 2 bases, leaving 10 bases between the germline ends. This CDR3 is 14 amino acids long. The CDR3: CASSFADFQETQYF. The CDR3 DNA follows: TGTGCCAGCAGTTTTGCGGACTTTCAAGAGACCCAGTACTTC.

CDR3 nucleotide sequence: TGTGCCAGCATGGTGGGAGGGGTAGATACGCAGTATTTT. Amino acids: CASMVGGVDTQYF. This sequence joins TRBV28 and TRBJ2-3; TRBD2 agrees at 7 bases. The CDR3 runs 13 residues. The trim removed 7 bases at V and 5 bases at J, leaving 6 bases unmatched. From germline, CDR1 is MDHEN and CDR2 SYDVKM.